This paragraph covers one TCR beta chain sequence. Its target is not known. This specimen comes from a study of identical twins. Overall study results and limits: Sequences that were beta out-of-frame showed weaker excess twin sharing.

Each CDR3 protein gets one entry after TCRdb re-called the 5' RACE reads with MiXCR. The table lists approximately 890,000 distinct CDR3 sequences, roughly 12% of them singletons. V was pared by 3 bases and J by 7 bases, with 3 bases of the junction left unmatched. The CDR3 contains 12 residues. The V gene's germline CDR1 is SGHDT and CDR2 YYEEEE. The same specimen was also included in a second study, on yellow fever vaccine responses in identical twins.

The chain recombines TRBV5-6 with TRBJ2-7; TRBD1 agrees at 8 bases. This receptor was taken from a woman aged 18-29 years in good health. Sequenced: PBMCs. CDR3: CASSWTGLEQYF. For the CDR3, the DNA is TGTGCCAGCAGCTGGACAGGGCTTGAGCAGTACTTC. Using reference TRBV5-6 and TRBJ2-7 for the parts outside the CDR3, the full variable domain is DAGVTQSPTHLIKTRGQQVTLRCSPKSGHDTVSWYQQALGQGPQFIFQYYEEEERQRGNFPDRFSGHQFPNYSSELNVNALLLGDSALYLCASSWTGLEQYFGPGTRLTVT.